The 5 T cell receptor beta chains presented below share a single source sample, sequenced in a study of shared clonotypes between healthy human individuals. Libraries were prepared by immunoSEQ multiplex PCR; TCRdb keeps only in-frame clonotypes and omits some of them. The table has about 2.5 million clones, 85% to 95% seen once. The sample comprised naive CD4+ T cells from PBMCs. Subset described: CD45RA+ positively selected. All receptors come from a young man in good health. Some clones in this sample may be carry-over from other donors' samples.

This clone was seen once. This chain uses TRBV2 with TRBJ1-1; D not resolved. The CDR3 spans 13 residues. The V and J ends lost 5 bases and 1 base respectively, with 8 bases between them. Germline V gene sequence: CDR1 SNHLY, CDR2 FYNNEI. The CDR3 DNA follows: TGTGCCAGCAGTTTTACAGAGAACACTGAAGCTTTCTTT. This translates into CASSFTENTEAFF.

The chain recombines TRBV2 with TRBJ2-1, with a weak D call TRBD1 (6 bases). The germline V gene encodes CDR1 SNHLY and CDR2 FYNNEI. This CDR3 region has 17 residues. Trimming stripped 1 base from V and 0 bases from J, with 13 bases between. The CDR3 reads CASSEEGRGSSYNEQFF. In nucleotides, the CDR3 is TGTGCCAGCAGTGAAGAGGGAAGGGGGAGCTCCTACAATGAGCAGTTCTTC.

The rearrangement uses TRBV10-3 and TRBJ1-2; D uncertain. V gave up 2 bases and J gave up 5 bases, with 9 bases separating them. CDR3 length: 13 amino acids. Germline CDR1 reads ENHRY; CDR2 reads SYGVKD. Written as DNA, the CDR3 is TGTGCCATCAGTGAGGAGAGAAGTTATGGCTACACCTTC. Translated: CAISEERSYGYTF.

CDR3: CASSLLNEQFF. CDR3 DNA: TGCGCCAGCAGCCTTCTTAATGAGCAGTTCTTC. This chain joins TRBV4-1 and TRBJ2-1; D is unclear. Trimming removed 4 bases from V and 7 bases from J, with 5 bases in between. Germline loops: CDR1 MGHRA, CDR2 YSYEKL. The CDR3 covers 11 residues.

The chain recombines TRBV5-1 with TRBJ2-7; TRBD2 matches 12 bases. The CDR3 has 15 amino acids. The germline V gene encodes CDR1 SGHRS and CDR2 YFSETQ. With V trimmed by 4 bases and J by 7 bases, 9 bases remained unmatched. The CDR3 sequence is CASSPTSGGAGEQYF. In nucleotides, the CDR3 is TGCGCCAGCAGCCCGACTAGCGGGGGAGCAGGTGAGCAGTACTTC. Using reference TRBV5-1 and TRBJ2-7 for the parts outside the CDR3, the full variable domain is KAGVTQTPRYLIKTRGQQVTLSCSPISGHRSVSWYQQTPGQGLQFLFEYFSETQRNKGNFPGRFSGRQFSNSRSEMNVSTLELGDSALYLCASSPTSGGAGEQYFGPGTRLTVT.